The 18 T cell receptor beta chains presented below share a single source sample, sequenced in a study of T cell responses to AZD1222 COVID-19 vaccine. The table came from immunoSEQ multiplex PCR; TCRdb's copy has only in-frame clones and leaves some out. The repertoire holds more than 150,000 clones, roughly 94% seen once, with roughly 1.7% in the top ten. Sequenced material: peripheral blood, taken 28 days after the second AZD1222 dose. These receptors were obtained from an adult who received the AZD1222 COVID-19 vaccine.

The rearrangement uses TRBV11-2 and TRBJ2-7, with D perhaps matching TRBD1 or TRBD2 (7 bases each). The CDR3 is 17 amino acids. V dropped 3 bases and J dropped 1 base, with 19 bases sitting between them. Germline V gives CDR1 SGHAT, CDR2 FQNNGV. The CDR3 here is CASSFPRGGSNSYEQYF. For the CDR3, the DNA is TGTGCCAGCAGCTTCCCCAGGGGGGGATCGAATTCCTACGAGCAGTACTTC.

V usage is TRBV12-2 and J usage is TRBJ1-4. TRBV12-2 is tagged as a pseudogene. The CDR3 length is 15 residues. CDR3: CASRSDAPTNEKLFF. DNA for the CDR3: TGTGCAAGTCGCTCCGACGCCCCCACTAATGAAAAACTGTTTTTT.

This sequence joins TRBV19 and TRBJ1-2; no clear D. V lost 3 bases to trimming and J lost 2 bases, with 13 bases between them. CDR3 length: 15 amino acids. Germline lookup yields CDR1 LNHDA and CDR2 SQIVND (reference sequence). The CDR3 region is CASSIGQQPNYGYTF. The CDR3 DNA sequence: TGTGCCAGTAGTATCGGGCAGCAGCCGAACTATGGCTACACCTTC.

The CDR3 DNA is TGTGCCAGCAGTCAGACGGGACCCTCCTATGGGCCCCAGCATTTT. Amino acids: CASSQTGPSYGPQHF. The rearrangement joins TRBV27 to TRBJ1-5, with D possibly being TRBD1 (5 bases). Germline assignment: CDR1 MNHEY and CDR2 SMNVEV (reference sequence). This CDR3 contains 15 residues. Trimming cost V 5 bases and J 9 bases, with 20 bases left between them.

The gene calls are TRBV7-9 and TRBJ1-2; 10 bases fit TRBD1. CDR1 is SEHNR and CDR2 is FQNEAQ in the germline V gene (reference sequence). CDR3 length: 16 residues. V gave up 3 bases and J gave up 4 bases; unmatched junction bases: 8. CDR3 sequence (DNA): TGTGCCAGCAGCTTGAACACCGGGACAGGGGCCTATGGCTACACCTTC. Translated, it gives CASSLNTGTGAYGYTF.

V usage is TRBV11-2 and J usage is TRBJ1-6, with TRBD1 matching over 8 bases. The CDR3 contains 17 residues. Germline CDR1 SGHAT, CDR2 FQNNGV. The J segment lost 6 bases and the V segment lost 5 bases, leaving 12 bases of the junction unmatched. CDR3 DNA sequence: TGTGCCAGCAGCCCCGTCGACAGGGGTGGGGGTAATTCACCCCTCCACTTT. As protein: CASSPVDRGGGNSPLHF.

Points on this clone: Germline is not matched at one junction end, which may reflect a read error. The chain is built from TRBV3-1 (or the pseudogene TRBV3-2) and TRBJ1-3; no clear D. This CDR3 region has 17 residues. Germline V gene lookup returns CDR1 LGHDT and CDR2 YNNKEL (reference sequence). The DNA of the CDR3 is TGTGCCAGCAGCCCTCCGCGGTCTACAGTTCCTGGGAACACCATATATTTT. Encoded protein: CASSPPRSTVPGNTIYF.

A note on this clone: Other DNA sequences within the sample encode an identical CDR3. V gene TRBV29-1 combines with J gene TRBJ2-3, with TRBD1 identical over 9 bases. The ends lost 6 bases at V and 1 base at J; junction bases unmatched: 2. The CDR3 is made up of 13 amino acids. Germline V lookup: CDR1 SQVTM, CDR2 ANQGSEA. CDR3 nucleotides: TGCAGCGTCCGACAGGGGGGCACAGATACGCAGTATTTT. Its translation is CSVRQGGTDTQYF.

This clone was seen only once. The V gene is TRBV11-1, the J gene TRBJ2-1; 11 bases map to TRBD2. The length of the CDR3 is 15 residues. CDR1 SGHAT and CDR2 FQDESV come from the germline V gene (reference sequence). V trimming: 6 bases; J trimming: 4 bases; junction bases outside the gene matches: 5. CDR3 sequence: CASRVAGGRYNEQFF. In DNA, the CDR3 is TGTGCCAGCAGGGTAGCGGGAGGGCGGTACAATGAGCAGTTCTTC.

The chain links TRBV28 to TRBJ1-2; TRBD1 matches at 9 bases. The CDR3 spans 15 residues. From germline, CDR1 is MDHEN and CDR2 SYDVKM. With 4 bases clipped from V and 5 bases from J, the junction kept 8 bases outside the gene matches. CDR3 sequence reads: CASSSGTGTFYGYTF. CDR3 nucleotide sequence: TGTGCCAGCAGTTCGGGGACAGGGACGTTTTATGGCTACACCTTC.

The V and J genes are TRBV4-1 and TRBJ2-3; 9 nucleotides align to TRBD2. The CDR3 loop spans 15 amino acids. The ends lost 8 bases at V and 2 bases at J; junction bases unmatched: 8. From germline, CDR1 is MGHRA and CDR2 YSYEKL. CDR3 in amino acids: CASANSGGSTDTQYF. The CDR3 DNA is TGCGCCAGCGCGAATAGCGGGGGTTCCACAGATACGCAGTATTTT.

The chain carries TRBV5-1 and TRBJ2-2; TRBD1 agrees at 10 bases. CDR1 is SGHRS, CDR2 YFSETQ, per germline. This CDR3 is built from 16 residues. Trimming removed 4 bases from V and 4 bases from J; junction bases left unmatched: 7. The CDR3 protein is CASSAGGTGVTGELFF. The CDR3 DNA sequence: TGCGCCAGCAGCGCAGGCGGGACAGGGGTCACCGGGGAGCTGTTTTTT. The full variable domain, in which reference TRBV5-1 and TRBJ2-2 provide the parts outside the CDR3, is KAGVTQTPRYLIKTRGQQVTLSCSPISGHRSVSWYQQTPGQGLQFLFEYFSETQRNKGNFPGRFSGRQFSNSRSEMNVSTLELGDSALYLCASSAGGTGVTGELFFGEGSRLTVL.

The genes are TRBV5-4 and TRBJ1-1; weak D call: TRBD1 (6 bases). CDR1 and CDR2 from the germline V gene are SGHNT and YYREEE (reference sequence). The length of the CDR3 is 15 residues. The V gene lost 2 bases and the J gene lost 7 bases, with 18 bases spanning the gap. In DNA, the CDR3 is TGTGCCAGCAGCTTAGGGGGGGTAATTGACGATGAAGCTTTCTTT. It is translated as CASSLGGVIDDEAFF.

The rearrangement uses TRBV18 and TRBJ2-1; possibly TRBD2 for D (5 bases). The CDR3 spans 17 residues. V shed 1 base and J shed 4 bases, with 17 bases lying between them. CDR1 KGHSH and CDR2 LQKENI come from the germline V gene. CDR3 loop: CASSPRQNRDYYNEQFF. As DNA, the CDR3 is TGTGCCAGCTCACCACGTCAGAACAGAGACTATTACAATGAGCAGTTCTTC.

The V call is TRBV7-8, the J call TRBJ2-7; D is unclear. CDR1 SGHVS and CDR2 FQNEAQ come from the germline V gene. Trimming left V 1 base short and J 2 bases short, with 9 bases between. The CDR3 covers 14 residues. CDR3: CASSLDGGPYEQYF. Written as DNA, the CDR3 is TGTGCCAGCAGCTTAGATGGTGGCCCCTACGAGCAGTACTTC.

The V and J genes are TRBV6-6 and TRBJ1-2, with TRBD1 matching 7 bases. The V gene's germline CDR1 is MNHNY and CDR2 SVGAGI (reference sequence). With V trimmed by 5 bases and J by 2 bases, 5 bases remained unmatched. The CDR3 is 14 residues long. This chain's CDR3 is CASSPTGTNYGYTF. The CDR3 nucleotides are TGTGCCAGCAGTCCGACAGGGACCAACTATGGCTACACCTTC.

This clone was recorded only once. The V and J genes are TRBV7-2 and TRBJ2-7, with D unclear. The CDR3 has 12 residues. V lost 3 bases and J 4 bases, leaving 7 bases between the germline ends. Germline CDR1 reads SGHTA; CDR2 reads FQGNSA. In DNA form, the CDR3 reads TGTGCCAGCAGCTTCGTAGAATACGAGCAGTACTTC. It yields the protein CASSFVEYEQYF.

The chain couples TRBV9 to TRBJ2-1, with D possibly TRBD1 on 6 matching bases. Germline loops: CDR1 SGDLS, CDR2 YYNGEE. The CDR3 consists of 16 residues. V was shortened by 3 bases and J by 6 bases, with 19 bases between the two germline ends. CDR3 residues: CASSAQTGPGANEQFF. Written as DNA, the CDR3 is TGTGCCAGCAGCGCCCAGACAGGACCCGGGGCCAATGAGCAGTTCTTC.